This record concerns one T cell receptor (beta chain) sequence. Its cognate antigen is unknown. Sequencing was performed with immunoSEQ multiplex PCR; in TCRdb, only in-frame clones are kept and a portion is missing. Of 110,000 or so clones listed, more than 80% were seen once; the top ten hold 4% to 4.5%. This record comes from a study of T cell responses to AZD1222 COVID-19 vaccine. Deletions cut 0 bases from V and 3 bases from J, with 8 bases between. This CDR3 contains 15 residues. Germline CDR1 and CDR2: MNHEY and SVGAGI. Study-level findings and limits: Among AZD1222 vaccinees, only five or six were seropositive at baseline. Females made up more of the donors, who were largely white British, and clonal diversity may have come out too low.

V and J are TRBV6-5 and TRBJ2-2, with D tentatively TRBD2 (6 bases). The TCR comes from an adult who received the MenACWY meningococcal vaccine as a control. This specimen was peripheral blood, taken 28 days after the second dose of the MenACWY control vaccine. The DNA of the CDR3 is TGTGCCAGCAGTTACTCCGGAGGGGACACCGGGGAGCTGTTTTTT. Residues: CASSYSGGDTGELFF.